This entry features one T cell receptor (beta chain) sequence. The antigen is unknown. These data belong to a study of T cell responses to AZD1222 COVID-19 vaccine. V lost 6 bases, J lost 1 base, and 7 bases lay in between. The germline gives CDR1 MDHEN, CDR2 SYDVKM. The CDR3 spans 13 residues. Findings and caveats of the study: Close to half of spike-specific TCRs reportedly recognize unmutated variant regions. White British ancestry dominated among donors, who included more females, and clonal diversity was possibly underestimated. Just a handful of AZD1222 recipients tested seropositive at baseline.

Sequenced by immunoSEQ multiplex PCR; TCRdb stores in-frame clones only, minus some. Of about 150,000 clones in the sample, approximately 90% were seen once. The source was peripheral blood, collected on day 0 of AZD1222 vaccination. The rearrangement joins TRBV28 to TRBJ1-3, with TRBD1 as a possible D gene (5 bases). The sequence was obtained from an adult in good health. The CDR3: CASRGGSGNTIYF. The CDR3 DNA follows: TGTGCCAGCAGGGGGGGGTCTGGAAACACCATATATTTT.